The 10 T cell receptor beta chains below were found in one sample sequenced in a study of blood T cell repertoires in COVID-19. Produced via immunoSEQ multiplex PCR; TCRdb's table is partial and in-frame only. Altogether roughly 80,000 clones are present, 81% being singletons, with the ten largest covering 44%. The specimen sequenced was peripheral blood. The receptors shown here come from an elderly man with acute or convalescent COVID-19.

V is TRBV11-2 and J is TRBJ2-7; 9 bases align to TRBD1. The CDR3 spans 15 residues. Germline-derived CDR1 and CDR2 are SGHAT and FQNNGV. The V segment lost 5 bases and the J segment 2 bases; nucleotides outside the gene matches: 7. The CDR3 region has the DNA TGTGCCAGCAGCAGACCGGACAGGGGCACCTACGAGCAGTACTTC. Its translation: CASSRPDRGTYEQYF. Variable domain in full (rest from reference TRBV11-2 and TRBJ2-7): EAGVAQSPRYKIIEKRQSVAFWCNPISGHATLYWYQQILGQGPKLLIQFQNNGVVDDSQLPKDRFSAERLKGVDSTLKIQPAKLEDSAVYLCASSRPDRGTYEQYFGPGTRLTVT.

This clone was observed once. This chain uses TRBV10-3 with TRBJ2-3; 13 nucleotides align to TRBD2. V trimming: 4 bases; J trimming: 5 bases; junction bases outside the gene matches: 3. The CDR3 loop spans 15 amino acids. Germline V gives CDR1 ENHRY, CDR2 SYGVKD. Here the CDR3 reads CAISGTSGRVDTQYF. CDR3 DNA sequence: TGTGCCATCAGTGGGACTAGCGGGAGAGTAGATACGCAGTATTTT.

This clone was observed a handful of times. The CDR3 region has the DNA TGTGCCAGCAGTTCCCACTACGAGCAGTACTTC. Encoded protein: CASSSHYEQYF. This chain joins TRBV27 and TRBJ2-7; D is ambiguous. This CDR3 region has 11 residues. The germline V gene has CDR1 MNHEY and CDR2 SMNVEV (reference sequence). V lost 4 bases, J lost 3 bases, and 4 bases lay in between.

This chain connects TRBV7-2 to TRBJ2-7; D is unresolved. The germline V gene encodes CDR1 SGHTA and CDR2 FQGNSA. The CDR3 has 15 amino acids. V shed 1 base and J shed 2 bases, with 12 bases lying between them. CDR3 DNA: TGTGCCAGCAGCTTAGATCCCGTCCTACCCTACGAGCAGTACTTC. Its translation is CASSLDPVLPYEQYF. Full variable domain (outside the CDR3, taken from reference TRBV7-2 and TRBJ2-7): GAGVSQSPSNKVTEKGKDVELRCDPISGHTALYWYRQSLGQGLEFLIYFQGNSAPDKSGLPSDRFSAERTGGSVSTLTIQRTQQEDSAVYLCASSLDPVLPYEQYFGPGTRLTVT.

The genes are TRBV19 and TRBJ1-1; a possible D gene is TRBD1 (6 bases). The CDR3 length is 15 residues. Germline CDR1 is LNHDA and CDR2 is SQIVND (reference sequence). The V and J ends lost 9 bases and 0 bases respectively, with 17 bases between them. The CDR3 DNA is TGTGCCAGCGACACCGGGACAAACATGAACACTGAAGCTTTCTTT. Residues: CASDTGTNMNTEAFF.

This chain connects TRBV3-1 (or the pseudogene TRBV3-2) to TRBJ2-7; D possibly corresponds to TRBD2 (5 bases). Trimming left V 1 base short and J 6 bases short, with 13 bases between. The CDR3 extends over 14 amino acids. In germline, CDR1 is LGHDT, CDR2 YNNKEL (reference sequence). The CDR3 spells CASSQGIGVGEQYF. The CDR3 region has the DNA TGTGCCAGCAGCCAAGGAATCGGGGTTGGCGAGCAGTACTTC.

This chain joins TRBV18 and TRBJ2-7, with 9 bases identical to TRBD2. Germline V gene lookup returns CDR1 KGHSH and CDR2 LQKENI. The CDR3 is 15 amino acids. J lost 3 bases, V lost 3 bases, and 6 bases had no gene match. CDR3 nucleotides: TGTGCCAGCTCACCCTCCGGGACTAGCTTCTACGAGCAGTACTTC. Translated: CASSPSGTSFYEQYF. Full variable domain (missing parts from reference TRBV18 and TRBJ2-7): NAGVMQNPRHLVRRRGQEARLRCSPMKGHSHVYWYRQLPEEGLKFMVYLQKENIIDESGMPKERFSAEFPKEGPSILRIQQVVRGDSAAYFCASSPSGTSFYEQYFGPGTRLTVT.

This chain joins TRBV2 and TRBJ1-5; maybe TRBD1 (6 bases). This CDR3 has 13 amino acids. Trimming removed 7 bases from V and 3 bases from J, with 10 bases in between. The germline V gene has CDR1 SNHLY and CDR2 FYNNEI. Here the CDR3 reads CASNREVNQPQHF. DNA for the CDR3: TGTGCCAGCAACAGGGAAGTCAATCAGCCCCAGCATTTT. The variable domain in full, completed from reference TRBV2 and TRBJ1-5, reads EPEVTQTPSHQVTQMGQEVILRCVPISNHLYFYWYRQILGQKVEFLVSFYNNEISEKSEIFDDQFSVERPDGSNFTLKIRSTKLEDSAMYFCASNREVNQPQHFGDGTRLSIL.

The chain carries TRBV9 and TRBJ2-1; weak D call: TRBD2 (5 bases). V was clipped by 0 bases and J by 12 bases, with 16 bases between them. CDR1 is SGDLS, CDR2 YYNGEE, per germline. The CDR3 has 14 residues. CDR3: CASSVGGKGGGQFF. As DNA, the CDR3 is TGTGCCAGCAGCGTAGGAGGGAAGGGTGGAGGGCAGTTCTTC.

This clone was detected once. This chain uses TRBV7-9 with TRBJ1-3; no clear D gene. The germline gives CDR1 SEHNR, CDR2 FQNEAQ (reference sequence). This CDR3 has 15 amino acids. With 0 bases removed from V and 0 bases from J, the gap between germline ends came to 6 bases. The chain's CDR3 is CASSLAQNSGNTIYF. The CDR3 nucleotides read TGTGCCAGCAGCTTAGCACAGAACTCTGGAAACACCATATATTTT.